Presented here are 5 T cell receptor beta chains from one specimen sequenced in a study of regulatory T cells in long-lasting Graves disease. Relying on iRepertoire HTBI primers and Arm-PCR of CDR3 regions, the team built TCR beta libraries. MiXCR, applied by TCRdb to the multiplex PCR reads, yields one record per CDR3 protein. Of hundreds of thousands of distinct CDR3 sequences listed, about 16% were seen once; the top ten hold around 25%. Time point noted: newly diagnosed GD, antithyroid drugs for less than 3 months. PBMC RNA was the source of the TCR library. The same data also went into a second study, on T cells in Graves' hyperthyroidism and ophthalmopathy.

The sample was peripheral blood mononuclear cells (PBMCs), taken at new diagnosis, from a patient treated with antithyroid drugs. Receptors originate from a woman aged 35-65 years with Graves disease.

The table lists this clonotype with many counts. The V call is TRBV28, the J call TRBJ1-1; the D is unclear. This CDR3 has 12 residues. Trimming removed 4 bases at V and 3 bases at J, with 6 bases between. Germline CDR1 and CDR2: MDHEN and SYDVKM. The CDR3 region has the DNA TGTGCCAGCAGTTCCCTCCACACTGAAGCTTTCTTT. It yields the protein CASSSLHTEAFF. The complete variable domain, with remaining parts taken from reference TRBV28 and TRBJ1-1, reads DVKVTQSSRYLVKRTGEKVFLECVQDMDHENMFWYRQDPGLGLRLIYFSYDVKMKEKGDIPEGYSVSREKKERFSLILESASTNQTSMYLCASSSLHTEAFFGQGTRLTVV.

At least ten counts were recorded for this clonotype. This chain links TRBV12-3 or TRBV12-4 with TRBJ1-6; D is ambiguous. The CDR3 totals 15 residues. Trimming took off 1 base at V and 0 bases at J, with 4 bases between the two ends. CDR3 amino acids: CASSLVGSYNSPLHF. The CDR3 DNA is TGTGCCAGCAGTTTAGTCGGCTCCTATAATTCACCCCTCCACTTT.

This clonotype was observed a few times. The CDR3 spells CAISQRGGRGTGELFF. The CDR3 bases are TGTGCCATCAGCCAGCGGGGGGGCCGAGGCACCGGGGAGCTGTTTTTT. This chain joins TRBV10-3 and TRBJ2-2, with 10 bases matching TRBD2. CDR1 and CDR2 from the germline V gene are ENHRY and SYGVKD. This CDR3 is 16 amino acids long. V dropped 6 bases and J dropped 4; count of bases not matched to a gene: 8.

This clonotype was detected many times. The J gene is TRBJ1-1, the V gene TRBV9; D ambiguous. CDR3 length: 17 amino acids. V dropped 0 bases and J dropped 0 bases, with 15 bases sitting between them. Germline V gives CDR1 SGDLS, CDR2 YYNGEE. Here the CDR3 reads CASSVGLRSTVNTEAFF. For the CDR3, the DNA is TGTGCCAGCAGCGTAGGGTTACGCTCCACCGTGAACACTGAAGCTTTCTTT.

This clonotype was picked up many times. This chain joins TRBV14 and TRBJ2-1; D possibly corresponds to TRBD1 (6 bases). The CDR3 length is 16 residues. Germline V gene sequence: CDR1 SGHDN, CDR2 FVKESK. V was cut by 0 bases and J by 7 bases, with 16 bases left in between. CDR3 in amino acids: CASSQEEGVPVNEQFF. CDR3 DNA: TGTGCCAGCAGCCAAGAAGAGGGGGTACCGGTTAATGAGCAGTTCTTC.